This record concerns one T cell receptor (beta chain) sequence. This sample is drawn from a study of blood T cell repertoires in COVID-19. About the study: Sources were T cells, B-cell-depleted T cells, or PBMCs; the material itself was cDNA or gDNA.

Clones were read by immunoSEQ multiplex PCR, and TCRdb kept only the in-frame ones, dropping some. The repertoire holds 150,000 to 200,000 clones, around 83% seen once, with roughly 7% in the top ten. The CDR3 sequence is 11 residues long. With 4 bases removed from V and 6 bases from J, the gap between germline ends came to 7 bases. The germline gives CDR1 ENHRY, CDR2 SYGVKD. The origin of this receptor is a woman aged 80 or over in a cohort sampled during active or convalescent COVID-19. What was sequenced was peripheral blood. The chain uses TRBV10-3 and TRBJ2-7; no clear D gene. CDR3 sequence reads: CAISATGEQYV. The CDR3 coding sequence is TGTGCCATCAGTGCTACGGGCGAGCAGTACGTC.